This record looks at one T cell receptor beta chain sequence and its context. These data come from a study of blood T cell repertoires in COVID-19. TCRdb's copy holds only in-frame clones and misses some; the assay was immunoSEQ multiplex PCR. Altogether 300,000 to 400,000 clones are present, about nine tenths being singletons, with the ten largest covering 1.5% to 2%. V was shortened by 7 bases and J by 10 bases, with 20 bases between the two germline ends. The germline V gene has CDR1 SGHVS and CDR2 FQNEAQ. CDR3 length equals 15 residues. Seattle's enrolled individuals joined amid active infection and were then monitored longitudinally.

Sequences were obtained from peripheral blood. The receptor comes from a woman in her twenties or thirties with COVID-19, enrolled during active disease. V is TRBV7-8 and J is TRBJ1-6, with a tentative D call TRBD1 (5 bases). The CDR3 coding sequence is TGTGCCAGCACCCGAAGGGCCAGGGAAAAATCACCCCTCCACTTT. Protein sequence: CASTRRAREKSPLHF.